Shown below are 19 T cell receptor beta chains from a single sample sequenced in a study of graft-versus-host responses after intestinal transplantation. Assay: immunoSEQ multiplex PCR; the TCRdb copy retains only in-frame clones and omits some. The sample lists roughly 110,000 clones, about nine tenths seen once, with around 0.7% in the top ten. For these TCRs, the target antigens are not known. Sequenced material: unstimulated CD4+ T cells sorted from spleen or lymph node cells, taken before transplant. The receptors originated from a human donor who was the organ donor for an intestinal transplant.

The V and J genes are TRBV7-2 and TRBJ2-7; no clear D gene. Germline CDR1 is SGHTA and CDR2 is FQGNSA. V gave up 5 bases and J gave up 3 bases, with 17 bases separating them. The length of the CDR3 is 15 residues. CDR3 amino acids: CASSPRPGVGYEQYF. CDR3 DNA sequence: TGTGCCAGCAGCCCCCGACCTGGGGTAGGCTACGAGCAGTACTTC.

The CDR3: CASGLVQSNQPQHF. The CDR3, as DNA: TGTGCTAGTGGTTTGGTACAGAGCAATCAGCCCCAGCATTTT. The V call is TRBV12-5, the J call TRBJ1-5; D gene ambiguous. V was shortened by 0 bases and J by 1 base, with 4 bases between the two germline ends. In germline, CDR1 is LGHNT, CDR2 FRNRAP. The CDR3 covers 14 residues.

J is TRBJ1-5 and V is TRBV28, with D hard to call. The CDR3 contains 12 residues. Germline V gene lookup returns CDR1 MDHEN and CDR2 SYDVKM. V was pared by 7 bases and J by 9 bases, with 13 bases between. This chain's CDR3 is CASTQDRMPQHF. CDR3 nucleotides: TGTGCCAGCACCCAAGACCGTATGCCCCAGCATTTT.

This sequence joins TRBV11-3 and TRBJ2-1; 9 bases fit TRBD1. With V trimmed by 5 bases and J by 1 base, 6 bases remained unmatched. This CDR3 is built from 16 residues. Germline CDR1 and CDR2: SGHNT and YENEEA. CDR3 sequence reads: CASSNRGQGSYNEQFF. CDR3 bases: TGTGCCAGCAGCAACAGGGGGCAAGGTTCCTACAATGAGCAGTTCTTC. Drawing the rest from reference TRBV11-3 and TRBJ2-1, the complete variable domain is EAGVVQSPRYKIIEKKQPVAFWCNPISGHNTLYWYLQNLGQGPELLIRYENEEAVDDSQLPKDRFSAERLKGVDSTLKIQPAELGDSAVYLCASSNRGQGSYNEQFFGPGTRLTVL.

J is TRBJ1-2 and V is TRBV4-1; 9 bases agree with TRBD1. The CDR3 length is 16 residues. The germline V gene has CDR1 MGHRA and CDR2 YSYEKL. V dropped 0 bases and J dropped 7; count of bases not matched to a gene: 9. The CDR3 reads CASSQDSGTGRGGYTF. The CDR3, as DNA: TGCGCCAGCAGCCAAGATTCCGGGACAGGGAGAGGTGGCTACACCTTC.

This clone was counted between two and nine times. J is TRBJ1-3 and V is TRBV5-1; 8 nucleotides line up with TRBD1. Germline trimming cut 4 bases from V and 4 bases from J; bases unmatched to any gene: 4. Germline loops: CDR1 SGHRS, CDR2 YFSETQ. There are 14 residues in the CDR3. The CDR3 nucleotides read TGCGCCAGCAGCCAGGGGGCGCGAGGAAACACCATATATTTT. Its translation: CASSQGARGNTIYF.

This clone appeared a single time. The rearrangement uses TRBV10-1 and TRBJ2-1; no clear D gene. CDR1 and CDR2 (germline): WNHNN, SYGVQD (reference sequence). Trimming removed 6 bases from V and 4 bases from J, with 16 bases in between. The CDR3 covers 15 residues. The CDR3 here is CASSVAGRQYNEQFF. CDR3 DNA sequence: TGCGCCAGCAGCGTTGCAGGACGGCAATACAATGAGCAGTTCTTC.

The V call is TRBV11-2, the J call TRBJ2-1; D not certain. The CDR3 has 16 amino acids. The germline gives CDR1 SGHAT, CDR2 FQNNGV. Trimming took 0 bases from V and 7 from J, leaving 16 bases between them. CDR3: CASSLEGSLGRNEQFF. CDR3 DNA sequence: TGTGCCAGCAGCTTAGAAGGTAGCTTAGGTAGGAATGAGCAGTTCTTC. Full variable domain (remainder filled in from reference TRBV11-2 and TRBJ2-1): EAGVAQSPRYKIIEKRQSVAFWCNPISGHATLYWYQQILGQGPKLLIQFQNNGVVDDSQLPKDRFSAERLKGVDSTLKIQPAKLEDSAVYLCASSLEGSLGRNEQFFGPGTRLTVL.

The chain joins TRBV2 to TRBJ2-1, with 8 bases that match TRBD1. The CDR3 has 15 amino acids. Germline V gene lookup returns CDR1 SNHLY and CDR2 FYNNEI. V lost 2 bases, J lost 12 bases, and 12 bases stayed unmatched. CDR3 DNA sequence: TGTGCCAGCAGTGAATCAGGGGGCAACCCCCGTCGGCAGTTCTTC. Its translation is CASSESGGNPRRQFF.

CDR3 bases: TGTGCCAGCAGTGGGACAGCGGTTCTCTACGAGCAGTACTTC. It is translated as CASSGTAVLYEQYF. The J gene is TRBJ2-7, the V gene TRBV28; 7 positions match TRBD1. V dropped 5 bases and J dropped 3; count of bases not matched to a gene: 7. The CDR3 consists of 14 residues. The V gene's germline CDR1 is MDHEN and CDR2 SYDVKM.

This clone was counted once. The chain joins TRBV5-1 to TRBJ2-7, with TRBD2 identical over 11 bases. Per the germline V gene, CDR1 is SGHRS and CDR2 is YFSETQ. V lost 0 bases to trimming and J lost 0 bases; unmatched junction nucleotides: 5. The CDR3 runs to 17 residues. The CDR3 coding sequence is TGCGCCAGCAGCTTGGATCTAGCGGGAGGTATCTCCTACGAGCAGTACTTC. Encoded protein: CASSLDLAGGISYEQYF.

This CDR3 is CASSNDRGGNTIYF. Written as DNA, the CDR3 is TGTGCCAGCAGTAACGACAGGGGTGGAAACACCATATATTTT. The V call is TRBV6-5, the J call TRBJ1-3; 8 bases fit TRBD1. Germline CDR1 and CDR2: MNHEY and SVGAGI. CDR3 size: 14 residues. After removal of 5 bases from V and 3 bases from J, the junction contained 3 bases not matched to a gene.

This chain uses TRBV7-9 with TRBJ2-2, with a tentative D call TRBD1 (5 bases). The CDR3 is 18 residues long. Germline V lookup: CDR1 SEHNR, CDR2 FQNEAQ (reference sequence). V lost 4 bases to trimming and J lost 0 bases, with 18 bases between them. Written as DNA, the CDR3 is TGTGCCAGCAGCTCCGGAACAGGAATCTCCGCGAACACCGGGGAGCTGTTTTTT. As protein: CASSSGTGISANTGELFF.

This clone was seen a handful of times. The rearrangement uses TRBV7-3 and TRBJ1-3; D remains unclear. Trimming took 5 bases from V and 9 from J, leaving 8 bases between them. CDR1 and CDR2 from the germline V gene are SGHTA and FQGTGA. This CDR3 comprises 11 residues. DNA of the CDR3: TGTGCCAGCAGCACCCGGGGCACCATATATTTT. Translation gives CASSTRGTIYF.

The chain combines TRBV5-5 with TRBJ1-1; D is undetermined. Germline CDR1 and CDR2: SGHKS and YYEKEE (reference sequence). The CDR3 loop spans 14 amino acids. Trimming removed 4 bases at V and 0 bases at J, with 10 bases between. Here the CDR3 DNA reads TGTGCCAGCAGCGTTACCAGCCTGAACACTGAAGCTTTCTTT. Its protein product is CASSVTSLNTEAFF. Based on the CDR3 plus reference TRBV5-5 and TRBJ1-1, the full variable domain is DAGVTQSPTHLIKTRGQQVTLRCSPISGHKSVSWYQQVLGQGPQFIFQYYEKEERGRGNFPDRFSARQFPNYSSELNVNALLLGDSALYLCASSVTSLNTEAFFGQGTRLTVV.

The V and J genes are TRBV5-1 and TRBJ1-4; perhaps TRBD1 as D (5 bases). V lost 3 bases and J 12 bases, leaving 18 bases between the germline ends. From germline, CDR1 is SGHRS and CDR2 YFSETQ. The CDR3 sequence is 14 residues long. In DNA, the CDR3 is TGCGCCAGCAGCTGGGACCCCACCCTTGGGGAACTGTTTTTT. Translated: CASSWDPTLGELFF.

The chain recombines TRBV7-7 with TRBJ1-2; D remains ambiguous. The ends were cut back, 5 bases at V and 4 bases at J, with 17 bases in the middle. Germline-derived CDR1 and CDR2 are SSHAT and FNYEAQ (reference sequence). The CDR3 is 15 residues long. The CDR3 sequence: CASSLPPRQPYGYTF. CDR3 bases: TGTGCCAGCAGCCTACCACCGAGGCAGCCCTATGGCTACACCTTC.

This sequence joins TRBV5-4 and TRBJ1-1, with a possible D match to TRBD1 (6 bases). V gave up 4 bases and J gave up 3 bases, with 16 bases separating them. CDR1 is SGHNT, CDR2 YYREEE, per germline (reference sequence). This CDR3 region has 15 residues. CDR3 in amino acids: CASSKERGEYTEAFF. The CDR3 bases are TGTGCCAGCAGCAAGGAAAGGGGGGAGTACACTGAAGCTTTCTTT.

The chain recombines TRBV10-3 with TRBJ2-7; 9 bases match TRBD1. This CDR3 has 13 residues. Germline-derived CDR1 and CDR2 are ENHRY and SYGVKD. V shed 10 bases, J shed 3 bases, and the junction held 7 bases outside the gene matches. CDR3 sequence reads: CATVGTGYYEQYF. The CDR3 nucleotides are TGTGCCACGGTCGGGACAGGGTACTACGAGCAGTACTTC.